Shown below are 10 T cell receptor beta chains from a single sample sequenced in a study of control samples from healthy donors and cancer patients. Here immunoSEQ multiplex PCR was the method, and the copy in TCRdb shows in-frame clones only, minus some. Here the sample spans some 73,000 clones, roughly 92% being singletons. The specimen was blood. The receptors stem from a woman between 35 and 50 years old in good health.

This chain uses TRBV12-3 or TRBV12-4 with TRBJ2-7; D call uncertain. The CDR3 has 12 amino acids. V was clipped by 2 bases and J by 5 bases, with 7 bases between them. The CDR3 region is CASSLWVHEQYF. The CDR3 nucleotides read TGTGCCAGCAGTTTATGGGTTCACGAGCAGTACTTC.

In its sample, this clone was seen once. This chain links TRBV28 with TRBJ1-5; D ambiguous. From germline, CDR1 is MDHEN and CDR2 SYDVKM. The ends were cut back, 5 bases at V and 5 bases at J, with 4 bases in the middle. The CDR3 is 11 residues long. The CDR3, as DNA: TGTGCCAGCAGTGGGGATCAGCCCCAGCATTTT. It encodes CASSGDQPQHF.

A remark on this clone: At one end the junction does not follow the germline gene, possibly because of a read error. V and J are TRBV4-1 and TRBJ2-3, with D tentatively TRBD2 (6 bases). The CDR3 is made up of 15 amino acids. Germline values: CDR1 MGHRA, CDR2 YSYEKL. In DNA, the CDR3 is TGCGCCAGCACCCAAGGGACGTCCGGGGGAGATACGCAGTATTTT. Protein product: CASTQGTSGGDTQYF.

The rearrangement links TRBV5-5 to TRBJ1-2; the D gene is possibly TRBD1 (6 bases). The CDR3 is 15 amino acids. V lost 1 base and J 0 bases, leaving 10 bases between the germline ends. Germline CDR1 is SGHKS and CDR2 is YYEKEE (reference sequence). This chain's CDR3 is CASSLYGDTNYGYTF. In nucleotides, the CDR3 is TGTGCCAGCAGCTTGTATGGGGACACTAACTATGGCTACACCTTC. Full variable domain (outside the CDR3, taken from reference TRBV5-5 and TRBJ1-2): DAGVTQSPTHLIKTRGQQVTLRCSPISGHKSVSWYQQVLGQGPQFIFQYYEKEERGRGNFPDRFSARQFPNYSSELNVNALLLGDSALYLCASSLYGDTNYGYTFGSGTRLTVV.

J is TRBJ1-1 and V is TRBV19; D remains unclear. Germline V gene sequence: CDR1 LNHDA, CDR2 SQIVND (reference sequence). This CDR3 comprises 12 residues. Deletions cut 6 bases from V and 2 bases from J, with 7 bases between. CDR3 amino acids: CASREGNTEAFF. Written as DNA, the CDR3 is TGTGCCAGTAGAGAGGGTAACACTGAAGCTTTCTTT.

The chain carries TRBV6-2 or TRBV6-3 and TRBJ1-5; 10 bases are shared with TRBD1. This CDR3 contains 18 residues. Losses at the gene ends were 5 bases for V and 4 bases for J; bases not matched to a gene: 14. The germline V gene encodes CDR1 MNHEY and CDR2 SVGEGT. The CDR3 nucleotides are TGTGCCAGCAGTGGTAGACAGGGGGCGAATCCAACGAATCAGCCCCAGCATTTT. Amino acid sequence: CASSGRQGANPTNQPQHF.

The V and J genes are TRBV6-5 and TRBJ1-6; 12 bases line up with TRBD1. The CDR3 sequence is 15 residues long. The junction had 4 bases not matched to a gene; V was cut back by 5 bases and J by 8 bases. CDR1 is MNHEY and CDR2 is SVGAGI in the germline V gene. The CDR3 reads CASSRDRGRDSPLHF. CDR3 bases: TGTGCCAGCAGTAGGGACAGGGGGCGAGATTCACCCCTCCACTTT.

This clone came up once. This chain joins TRBV6-5 and TRBJ2-2; D gene uncertain. Germline CDR1 is MNHEY and CDR2 is SVGAGI. V was pared by 8 bases and J by 4 bases, with 17 bases between. The CDR3 is made up of 15 amino acids. The CDR3 region is CASAPVGMVTGELFF. In DNA form, the CDR3 reads TGTGCCAGCGCCCCCGTGGGGATGGTCACCGGGGAGCTGTTTTTT.

The J gene is TRBJ1-2, the V gene TRBV9, with D uncertain. This CDR3 region has 13 residues. Trimming took off 5 bases at V and 1 base at J, with 9 bases between the two ends. Germline V gene lookup returns CDR1 SGDLS and CDR2 YYNGEE. As DNA, the CDR3 is TGTGCCAGCAGATCCGGGCTTAACTATGGCTACACCTTC. Its protein is CASRSGLNYGYTF.

The chain links TRBV4-1 to TRBJ2-1; 9 bases are shared with TRBD1. This CDR3 is 16 amino acids long. Germline V gene lookup returns CDR1 MGHRA and CDR2 YSYEKL. V was pared by 0 bases and J by 8 bases, with 8 bases of the junction left unmatched. CDR3 protein: CASSQERGQGQDEQFF. For the CDR3, the DNA is TGCGCCAGCAGCCAAGAAAGGGGACAGGGCCAGGATGAGCAGTTCTTC.